This TCR beta chain derives from a study of T-cell memory formation after mild COVID-19. General observations from the study: In pre-infection memory, a portion of responding clones appeared, which suggested that cross-reactive memory joined. While clones contracting from day 15 to 85 were balanced between CD4 and CD8, later expanders leaned CD4+.

The junction had 3 bases not matched to a gene; V was cut back by 2 bases and J by 7 bases. The CDR3 runs 13 residues. CDR1 is MNHEY, CDR2 SVGAGI, per germline. Concerning this clonotype itself: What it recognizes is unknown.

TCRdb passed the 5' RACE reads through MiXCR, listing each CDR3 protein once. The table records about 110,000 distinct CDR3 sequences, around 14% of them present only once. The sequencing sample was made of PBMCs or a T cell subset sorted from them (not recorded which). This chain links TRBV6-5 with TRBJ1-2, with 8 bases lining up with TRBD1. This receptor was identified in a man aged 18 to 35 who had mild COVID-19 (a few samples of this study predate the infection). Cell type and time point are not known. Here the CDR3 reads CASSYSQGAGYTF. The CDR3 DNA reads as TGTGCCAGCAGTTACAGCCAGGGGGCTGGCTACACCTTC.